The source of this T cell receptor (beta chain) is a study of OX40 agonist ivuxolimab in advanced cancers. On the study more broadly: Patients were dosed intravenously with ivuxolimab at 0.01 to 10 mg/kg every 2 weeks. Melanoma, hepatocellular carcinoma, head and neck or renal cell cancer occurred in dose-escalation patients.

Study-level points and caveats: The authors did not determine the antigen specificity of the expanded peripheral T cells.

This table comes from immunoSEQ multiplex PCR, and its TCRdb copy is limited to in-frame clones, with some not included. The repertoire holds 75,000 to 100,000 clones, with 90% to 95% as singletons. In regard to this clone: The antigen is not known.

The CDR3 is made up of 11 amino acids. V was cut by 0 bases and J by 5 bases, with 2 bases left in between. CDR1 is ENHRY, CDR2 SYGVKD, per germline. This receptor was taken from an adult with an advanced solid tumor such as melanoma, head and neck, liver or kidney cancer. The rearrangement links TRBV10-3 to TRBJ2-7; D is unclear. This specimen consisted of CD4+ or CD8+ T cells sorted from blood, obtained in a trial of the OX40 agonist ivuxolimab. CDR3 bases: TGTGCCATCAGTGAGTCGAACGAGCAGTACTTC. It yields the protein CAISESNEQYF.